This T cell receptor (beta chain) was identified in a study of T cells in Graves' hyperthyroidism and ophthalmopathy. Overall study findings and caveats: Clonotypes that were expanded in thyroid above 0.001 mostly appeared in blood too. Progression to ophthalmopathy was predicted a median of 6.5 months early.

The CDR3 length is 13 residues. Losses at the gene ends were 6 bases for V and 4 bases for J; bases not matched to a gene: 5. Germline V gene lookup returns CDR1 DFQATT and CDR2 SNEGSKA (reference sequence). Patients having uncontrolled infection, another autoimmune disease, pregnancy or lactation were not included. The diagnoses drew upon clinical symptoms, serum thyroxine and TRAb, thyroid ultrasound and orbital computed tomography. This clonotype was observed many times. Its specificity is not known. From RNA transcripts, TCR beta CDR3 regions were amplified. The primer set for the first-round RT-PCR of the TCR CDR3 was HTBI. One entry per CDR3 protein, called by TCRdb with MiXCR from the multiplex PCR reads. The table records 660,000 or so distinct CDR3 sequences, 45% of them present only once.

Sequenced sample: peripheral blood or thyroid tissue (not recorded which). This sequence was found in an adult man with Graves' disease, either hyperthyroidism or ophthalmopathy (not recorded which). The rearrangement joins TRBV20-1 to TRBJ2-5; TRBD1 agrees at 10 bases. The CDR3 DNA sequence: TGCAGTGCCGGGACAGGGGAGACAGAGACCCAGTACTTC. Its translation: CSAGTGETETQYF.